These 24 T cell receptor beta chains originate from one sample sequenced in a study of glioma-infiltrating T cells. Amplification of TCR alpha and beta CDR3 regions from RNA used iRepertoire nested multiplex PCR. TCRdb re-called the multiplex PCR reads with MiXCR, one entry per CDR3 protein. The sample includes under 200,000 distinct CDR3 sequences, 43% of them seen just once. Sequencing input: glioma tissue, nonneoplastic brain tissue, or PBMCs (not recorded which). Receptors originate from a human donor with low-grade glioma or glioblastoma, undergoing nonglioma brain surgery, or in good health (not recorded which).

Concerning this clonotype itself: A single base separates this from a much larger clone, so it may be a read error. V and J are TRBV6-1 and TRBJ2-3; no clear D. The CDR3 loop spans 14 amino acids. CDR1 is MNHNS, CDR2 SASEGT, per germline. CDR3 amino acids: CASSELWSTDTKYF. CDR3 sequence (DNA): TGTGCCAGCAGTGAATTATGGTCCACAGATACGAAGTATTTT.

The V gene is TRBV7-8, the J gene TRBJ2-7; D is unclear. V gave up 5 bases and J gave up 1 base, with 15 bases separating them. The CDR3 length is 15 residues. The germline V gene encodes CDR1 SGHVS and CDR2 FQNEAQ. As DNA, the CDR3 is TGTGCCAGCAGCGCTGCCCTAGGACGGTCCTACGAGCAGTACTTC. Translated: CASSAALGRSYEQYF.

This clonotype was seen at least ten times. V usage is TRBV28 and J usage is TRBJ1-1; D is unresolved. V was shortened by 6 bases and J by 0 bases, with 14 bases between the two germline ends. The germline gives CDR1 MDHEN, CDR2 SYDVKM. This CDR3 has 15 amino acids. The CDR3 protein is CASSNRFSMNTEAFF. CDR3 in DNA: TGTGCCAGCAGCAACCGATTCAGCATGAACACTGAAGCTTTCTTT.

The rearrangement joins TRBV7-7 to TRBJ2-2, with D unclear. The germline gives CDR1 SSHAT, CDR2 FNYEAQ (reference sequence). The ends were cut back, 6 bases at V and 2 bases at J, with 10 bases in the middle. There are 14 residues in the CDR3. The CDR3 loop reads CASSSQINTGELFF. In nucleotides, the CDR3 is TGTGCCAGCAGTTCACAGATTAACACCGGGGAGCTGTTTTTT.

A note on this clonotype: At one of its ends the junction is not consistent with the germline gene, which may arise from a read error. The J gene is TRBJ2-1, the V gene TRBV27; the match to TRBD2 covers 8 bases. Germline lookup yields CDR1 MNHEY and CDR2 SMNVEV (reference sequence). The CDR3 has 14 residues. CDR3 region: CASSSQWTSREQSF. Here the CDR3 DNA reads TGTGCCAGCAGTTCACAATGGACTAGCCGGGAGCAGTCCTTC.

This clonotype showed up just a few times. CDR3 in DNA: TGTGCCACCATGCGACAGGGTGGCACAGATACGCAGTATTTT. It translates to CATMRQGGTDTQYF. This chain uses TRBV24-1 with TRBJ2-3; 7 nucleotides line up with TRBD1. Germline trimming cut 8 bases from V and 1 base from J; bases unmatched to any gene: 5. The germline gives CDR1 KGHDR, CDR2 SFDVKD. This CDR3 spans 14 amino acids.

This clonotype was recorded many times. The rearrangement joins TRBV20-1 to TRBJ2-7, with a possible D match to TRBD2 (5 bases). This CDR3 region has 14 residues. Germline loops: CDR1 DFQATT, CDR2 SNEGSKA (reference sequence). V lost 0 bases to trimming and J lost 6 bases, with 15 bases between them. The CDR3 protein is CSARDDAGIGEQYF. The DNA for the CDR3 is TGCAGTGCTAGAGATGACGCGGGTATCGGCGAGCAGTACTTC.

The chain couples TRBV7-7 to TRBJ2-1, with D unclear. The germline V gene has CDR1 SSHAT and CDR2 FNYEAQ (reference sequence). CDR3 length: 13 residues. Trimming pared 5 bases from V and 4 bases from J, leaving 9 bases between. The CDR3 is CASSLHPYNEQFF. In DNA, the CDR3 is TGTGCCAGCAGCCTTCACCCGTACAATGAGCAGTTCTTC.

This clonotype was detected a few times. The V gene is TRBV2, the J gene TRBJ1-2, with TRBD1 identical over 7 bases. Looked up from germline, CDR1 is SNHLY and CDR2 is FYNNEI. This CDR3 region has 14 residues. The V gene end was trimmed by 6 bases and the J gene end by 3 bases; junction bases not matched to a gene: 7. CDR3: CASSGNTGDYGYTF. The CDR3 bases are TGTGCCAGCAGCGGAAACACAGGGGACTATGGCTACACCTTC.

In regard to this clonotype: This sequence may be a read error, since a much larger clone differs from it by one base. The chain links TRBV7-2 to TRBJ2-7; the D call may be TRBD1 or TRBD2 (5 bases each). Trimming stripped 5 bases from V and 3 bases from J, with 14 bases between. Germline CDR1 reads SGHTA; CDR2 reads FQGNSA. The CDR3 length is 14 residues. CDR3: CASSHIGAHYEQYF. The CDR3 region has the DNA TGTGCCAGCAGCCATATCGGGGCTCACTACGAGCAGTACTTC.

The V call is TRBV20-1, the J call TRBJ1-4, with 7 positions matching TRBD1. V trimming: 6 bases; J trimming: 2 bases; junction bases outside the gene matches: 9. Germline-derived CDR1 and CDR2 are DFQATT and SNEGSKA (reference sequence). The CDR3 has 15 amino acids. The CDR3 here is CSASFDRVTNEKLFF. The CDR3 region has the DNA TGCAGTGCAAGCTTCGACAGGGTTACTAATGAAAAACTGTTTTTT.

This clonotype appeared a few times. The chain employs TRBV12-3 or TRBV12-4 and TRBJ2-4, with TRBD2 as a possible D gene (6 bases). V was shortened by 4 bases and J by 0 bases, with 22 bases between the two germline ends. CDR3 length equals 19 residues. CDR3 loop: CASSSRNSGPLLAKNIQYF. The CDR3 nucleotides read TGTGCCAGCAGTTCTCGGAATAGCGGACCCCTGTTAGCCAAAAACATTCAGTACTTC.

J is TRBJ2-1 and V is TRBV7-2, with 7 bases matching TRBD2. The junction had 7 bases not matched to a gene; V was cut back by 5 bases and J by 3 bases. The CDR3 runs 15 residues. Germline V gene lookup returns CDR1 SGHTA and CDR2 FQGNSA. Here the CDR3 DNA reads TGTGCCAGCAGCCGTCTAGCGGATAGCTACAATGAGCAGTTCTTC. It translates to CASSRLADSYNEQFF.

As to this clonotype: A much larger clone is a single base away; this may be a read error. The chain joins TRBV20-1 to TRBJ2-1; 8 positions match TRBD1. V dropped 1 base and J dropped 10; count of bases not matched to a gene: 6. Germline lookup yields CDR1 DFQATT and CDR2 SNEGSKA (reference sequence). CDR3 length: 13 amino acids. CDR3 amino acids: CSARGTGYHEQFF. In DNA, the CDR3 is TGCAGTGCTAGAGGGACAGGGTACCACGAGCAGTTCTTC.

Details on this clonotype: A much larger clone differs from this one at a single base, so this may be a read error. The chain recombines TRBV7-9 with TRBJ2-3; D not certain. The germline V gene encodes CDR1 SEHNR and CDR2 FQNEAQ (reference sequence). The CDR3 spans 11 residues. CDR3 in amino acids: CASSISDTRYF. The CDR3, as DNA: TGTGCCAGCAGCATATCAGATACGCGGTATTTT.

As regards this clonotype: A clone one base away is much larger, so this may be a read error. The chain has TRBV20-1 and TRBJ2-3; D possibly corresponds to TRBD2 (6 bases). The CDR3 runs to 14 residues. CDR1 is DFQATT and CDR2 is SNEGSKA in the germline V gene (reference sequence). CDR3: CNARVPGVTDTQYF. CDR3 nucleotides: TGCAATGCTAGAGTCCCGGGGGTCACAGATACGCAGTATTTT.

This chain connects TRBV5-1 to TRBJ2-1, with D tentatively TRBD2 (6 bases). The V gene lost 5 bases and the J gene lost 5 bases, with 14 bases spanning the gap. This CDR3 is built from 14 residues. Germline V CDR1 and CDR2: SGHRS, YFSETQ. The CDR3 bases are TGCGCCAGCAGGAGAGAGCGGGCGGACAATGAGCAGTTCTTC. This translates into CASRRERADNEQFF. Full variable domain (rest looked up from reference TRBV5-1 and TRBJ2-1): KAGVTQTPRYLIKTRGQQVTLSCSPISGHRSVSWYQQTPGQGLQFLFEYFSETQRNKGNFPGRFSGRQFSNSRSEMNVSTLELGDSALYLCASRRERADNEQFFGPGTRLTVL.

There are a few counts of this clonotype. The chain combines TRBV12-3 or TRBV12-4 with TRBJ1-6, with TRBD1 matching 10 bases. After removal of 3 bases from V and 9 bases from J, the junction contained 5 bases not matched to a gene. The CDR3 consists of 15 residues. This chain's CDR3 is CASSFEGQGSSPLHF. In nucleotides, the CDR3 is TGTGCCAGCAGTTTCGAGGGACAGGGGAGTTCACCCCTCCACTTT.

As concerns this clonotype: A much larger clone lies one base from this, so it may be a read error. The rearrangement joins TRBV19 to TRBJ1-5, with TRBD1 as a possible D gene (5 bases). The germline V gene has CDR1 LNHDA and CDR2 SQIVND (reference sequence). The length of the CDR3 is 13 residues. In DNA, the CDR3 is TGTGCCAGTGGTGAGGGGATAAGGCAGCCCCAGAATTTT. Translation gives CASGEGIRQPQNF.

J is TRBJ2-5 and V is TRBV2, with D perhaps matching TRBD1 or TRBD2 (5 bases each). Trimming shortened V by 9 bases and J by 2 bases, and 7 bases separated the two germline ends. The CDR3 length is 11 residues. CDR1 is SNHLY and CDR2 is FYNNEI in the germline V gene. The DNA for the CDR3 is TGTGCCAGGGGACGGCAAGAGACCCAGTACTTC. This gives the protein CARGRQETQYF.

At least ten counts were recorded for this clonotype. The V gene is TRBV20-1, the J gene TRBJ2-1; 7 positions agree with TRBD2. CDR3 length equals 16 residues. The trim removed 4 bases at V and 0 bases at J, leaving 9 bases unmatched. The germline V gene has CDR1 DFQATT and CDR2 SNEGSKA (reference sequence). CDR3 protein: CSAKAGAPSSYNEQFF. The CDR3 coding sequence is TGCAGTGCTAAGGCGGGAGCTCCGAGCTCCTACAATGAGCAGTTCTTC.

This clonotype was seen repeatedly, ten times or more. This chain joins TRBV14 and TRBJ1-1; no clear D gene. The CDR3 is 12 amino acids. The V gene lost 3 bases and the J gene lost 11 bases, with 13 bases spanning the gap. Germline CDR1 and CDR2: SGHDN and FVKESK. The CDR3 sequence is CASSQGNLRAFF. The CDR3 bases are TGTGCCAGCAGCCAGGGAAACCTACGGGCTTTCTTT.

CDR3 region: CASSLSGNMQYF. The CDR3 DNA sequence: TGTGCCAGCAGCTTAAGCGGGAACATGCAGTATTTT. The rearrangement joins TRBV7-2 to TRBJ2-3; 7 bases line up with TRBD2. The V and J ends lost 2 bases and 11 bases, in that order; junction bases with no gene match: 4. Germline V gene lookup returns CDR1 SGHTA and CDR2 FQGNSA. The CDR3 runs to 12 residues. The full variable domain, with the rest looked up from reference TRBV7-2 and TRBJ2-3, is GAGVSQSPSNKVTEKGKDVELRCDPISGHTALYWYRQSLGQGLEFLIYFQGNSAPDKSGLPSDRFSAERTGGSVSTLTIQRTQQEDSAVYLCASSLSGNMQYFGPGTRLTVL.

This clonotype was observed a few times. The chain carries TRBV2 and TRBJ2-7, with D hard to call. CDR3 length equals 15 residues. V gave up 4 bases and J gave up 0 bases, with 13 bases separating them. Germline V gene data show CDR1 as SNHLY and CDR2 as FYNNEI. CDR3 in DNA: TGTGCCAGCAGTGTCACAGTCTTAAACTCCTACGAGCAGTACTTC. Protein sequence: CASSVTVLNSYEQYF.